This entry concerns a single T cell receptor beta chain. The antigen is unknown. Original analysis: Filtering of immunoSEQ junctional sequences could not match full-length read filtering. TCRdb keeps only in-frame clones here, not all; method: immunoSEQ multiplex PCR. V, J and clone size reflect that table, while D and trimming were determined from the DNA. The sample holds about 2 million clones, approximately 94% seen once. This sample is drawn from a study of shared clonotypes between healthy human individuals. In germline, CDR1 is LGHNA, CDR2 YSLEER. The CDR3 is 17 residues long. The V end was cut by 2 bases, the J end by 1 base, with 17 bases between. Naive CD8 cells, CD45RO-negative and positively selected for CCR7, excluded terminally differentiated effector memory CD45RA+ cells. Broader study findings: Larger richness was generally estimated for naive than memory subsets.

The chain has TRBV4-3 and TRBJ1-1; possibly TRBD1 for D (5 bases). Sequences were obtained from naive CD8+ T cells sorted from blood. The clonotype was recovered from a man aged 18 to 30 in good health. For the CDR3, the DNA is TGCGCCAGCAGCCAACAGCCAGGTGGGGCCCAGAACACTGAAGCTTTCTTT. Its protein is CASSQQPGGAQNTEAFF.